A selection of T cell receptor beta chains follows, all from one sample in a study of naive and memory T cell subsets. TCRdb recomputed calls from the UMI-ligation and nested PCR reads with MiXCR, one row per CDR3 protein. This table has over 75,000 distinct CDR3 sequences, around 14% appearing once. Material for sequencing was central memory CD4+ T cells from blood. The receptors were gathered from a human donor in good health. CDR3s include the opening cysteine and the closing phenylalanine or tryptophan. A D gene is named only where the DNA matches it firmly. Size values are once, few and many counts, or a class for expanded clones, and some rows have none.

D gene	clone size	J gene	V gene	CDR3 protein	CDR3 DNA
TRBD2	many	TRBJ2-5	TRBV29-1	CSVLAGVGETQYF	TGCAGCGTACTAGCGGGAGTGGGGGAGACCCAGTACTTC
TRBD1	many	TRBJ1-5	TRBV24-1	CATSETTGYQPQHF	TGTGCCACCAGTGAGACGACAGGGTACCAGCCCCAGCATTTT
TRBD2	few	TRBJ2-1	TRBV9	CASSAGTSGSHEQFF	TGTGCCAGCAGCGCAGGGACTAGCGGGAGCCATGAGCAGTTCTTC
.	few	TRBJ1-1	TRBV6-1	CASSIDGMNTEAFF	TGTGCCAGCAGTATTGACGGAATGAACACTGAAGCTTTCTTT
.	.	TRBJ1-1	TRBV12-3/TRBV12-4	CASRGRTENTEAFF	TGTGCCAGCAGGGGCAGGACAGAGAACACTGAAGCTTTCTTT
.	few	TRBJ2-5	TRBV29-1	CSVVPGGEETQYF	TGCAGCGTTGTCCCGGGCGGGGAAGAGACCCAGTACTTC
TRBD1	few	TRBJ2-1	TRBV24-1	CATSGGRGRLDEQFF	TGTGCCACCAGTGGGGGCAGGGGGCGCTTGGATGAGCAGTTCTTC
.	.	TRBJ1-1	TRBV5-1	CASSLAPPKDEAFF	TGCGCCAGCAGCTTGGCCCCCCCCAAGGACGAAGCTTTCTTT
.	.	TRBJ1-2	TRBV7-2	CASHHPNYGYTF	TGTGCCAGCCACCACCCTAACTATGGCTACACCTTC
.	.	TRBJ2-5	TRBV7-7	CASSPGTGSSQETQYF	TGTGCCAGCAGCCCGGGGACGGGCAGCTCCCAAGAGACCCAGTACTTC
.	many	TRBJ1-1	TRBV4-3	CASSQEAGRNTEAFF	TGCGCCAGCAGCCAAGAAGCTGGGAGAAACACTGAAGCTTTCTTT
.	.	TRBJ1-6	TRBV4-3	CASSQGPNNSPLHF	TGCGCCAGCAGCCAAGGGCCGAATAATTCACCCCTCCACTTT
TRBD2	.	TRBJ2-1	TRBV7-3	CASSETSGISGNNEQFF	TGTGCCAGCAGCGAGACTAGCGGGATTTCCGGAAACAATGAGCAGTTCTTC
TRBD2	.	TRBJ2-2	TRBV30	CAWRTSGNTGELFF	TGTGCCTGGAGGACTAGCGGGAACACCGGGGAGCTGTTTTTT
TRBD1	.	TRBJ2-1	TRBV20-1	CSARTGPYNEQFF	TGCAGTGCGCGGACAGGGCCCTACAATGAGCAGTTCTTC
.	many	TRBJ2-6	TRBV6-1	CASSGTGGAVASGSSSGANVLTF	TGTGCCAGCAGTGGGACAGGGGGCGCAGTGGCTAGCGGGAGTAGCTCTGGGGCCAACGTCCTGACTTTC
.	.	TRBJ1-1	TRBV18	CASSPQSAQTYTEAFF	TGTGCCAGCTCACCACAATCTGCACAGACTTACACTGAAGCTTTCTTT
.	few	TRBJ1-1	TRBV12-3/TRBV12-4	CASSFSRASEAFF	TGTGCCAGCAGTTTCTCCCGGGCGTCTGAAGCTTTCTTT
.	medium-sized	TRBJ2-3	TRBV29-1	CSLGVSTDTQYF	TGCAGCCTGGGGGTTAGCACAGATACGCAGTATTTT
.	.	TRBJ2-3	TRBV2	CATQRGSGADTQYF	TGTGCTACTCAAAGGGGATCGGGAGCAGATACGCAGTATTTT
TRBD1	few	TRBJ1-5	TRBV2	CASGRQGASNQPQHF	TGTGCGTCGGGCAGACAGGGGGCAAGCAATCAGCCCCAGCATTTT
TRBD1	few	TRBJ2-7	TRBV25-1	CASSEQGRGSYEQYF	TGTGCCAGCAGTGAACAAGGCAGGGGGTCCTACGAGCAGTACTTC
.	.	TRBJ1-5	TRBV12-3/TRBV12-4	CASTSAGNQPQHF	TGTGCCAGCACCTCGGCGGGCAATCAGCCCCAGCATTTT
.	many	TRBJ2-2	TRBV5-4	CASSLKSMGNTGELFF	TGTGCCAGCAGCTTGAAGTCCATGGGGAACACCGGGGAGCTGTTTTTT
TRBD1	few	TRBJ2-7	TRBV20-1	CSARPYDRGGGYEQYF	TGCAGTGCTAGGCCCTACGACAGGGGTGGGGGCTACGAGCAGTACTTC
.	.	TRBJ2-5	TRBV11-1	CASSLPVDRETQYF	TGTGCCAGCAGCCTCCCGGTGGACCGAGAGACCCAGTACTTC
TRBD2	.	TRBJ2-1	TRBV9	CASTPTSVTYNEQFF	TGTGCCAGCACCCCGACTAGCGTCACCTACAATGAGCAGTTCTTC
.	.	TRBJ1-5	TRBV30	CAWSEYMASNQPQHF	TGTGCCTGGAGTGAGTACATGGCTAGCAATCAGCCCCAGCATTTT
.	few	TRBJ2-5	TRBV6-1	CASHRETQYF	TGTGCCAGCCACAGAGAGACCCAGTACTTC
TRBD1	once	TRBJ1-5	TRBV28	CASSLMTGDVPQHF	TGTGCCAGCAGTTTAATGACAGGGGATGTGCCCCAGCATTTT
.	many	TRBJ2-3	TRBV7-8	CASSFATTVVRDTQYF	TGTGCCAGCAGCTTCGCCACTACCGTAGTCCGGGATACGCAGTATTTT
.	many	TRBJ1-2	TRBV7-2	CASSLGGGSNYGYTF	TGTGCCAGCAGCTTAGGGGGCGGATCTAACTATGGCTACACCTTC
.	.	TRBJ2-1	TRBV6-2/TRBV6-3	CASSPGRNEQFF	TGTGCCAGCAGCCCCGGCCGTAATGAGCAGTTCTTC